This TCR beta chain is from a study of post-analysis software for immune sequencing data. Study-wide context: Some patients lacked subtype; others had relapsing-remitting, secondary progressive or progressive-relapsing disease.

Details on this clonotype: What it binds is not known.

Presence of unique molecular identifiers characterized the TCR beta cDNA libraries. Out of roughly 0.95 to 11 million T cells, a few hundred thousand cDNA molecules were generated. Each CDR3 protein is one row after TCRdb ran MiXCR on the PCR reads. Here the sample spans under 900,000 distinct CDR3 sequences, around 50% being singletons. The study's findings and limits: In patients, roughly five TRBV segments were more frequent than in controls, with TRBV5-6, TRBV5-1 and TRBV20-1 among them. Among multiple sclerosis patients, normalized Chao1 diversity was significantly below that of controls. Strong same-batch co-clustering of samples appeared with F measure clustering.

Germline CDR1 is SQVTM and CDR2 is ANQGSEA. The ends lost 5 bases at V and 6 bases at J; junction bases unmatched: 8. This CDR3 is 15 amino acids long. Material for sequencing was blood. This chain joins TRBV29-1 and TRBJ2-1; 12 bases line up with TRBD2. This clonotype was sampled from a girl between 10 and 17 years old with multiple sclerosis. Here the CDR3 reads CSVSRLAGVFNEQFF. CDR3 in DNA: TGCAGCGTTTCCCGACTAGCGGGAGTTTTCAATGAGCAGTTCTTC.